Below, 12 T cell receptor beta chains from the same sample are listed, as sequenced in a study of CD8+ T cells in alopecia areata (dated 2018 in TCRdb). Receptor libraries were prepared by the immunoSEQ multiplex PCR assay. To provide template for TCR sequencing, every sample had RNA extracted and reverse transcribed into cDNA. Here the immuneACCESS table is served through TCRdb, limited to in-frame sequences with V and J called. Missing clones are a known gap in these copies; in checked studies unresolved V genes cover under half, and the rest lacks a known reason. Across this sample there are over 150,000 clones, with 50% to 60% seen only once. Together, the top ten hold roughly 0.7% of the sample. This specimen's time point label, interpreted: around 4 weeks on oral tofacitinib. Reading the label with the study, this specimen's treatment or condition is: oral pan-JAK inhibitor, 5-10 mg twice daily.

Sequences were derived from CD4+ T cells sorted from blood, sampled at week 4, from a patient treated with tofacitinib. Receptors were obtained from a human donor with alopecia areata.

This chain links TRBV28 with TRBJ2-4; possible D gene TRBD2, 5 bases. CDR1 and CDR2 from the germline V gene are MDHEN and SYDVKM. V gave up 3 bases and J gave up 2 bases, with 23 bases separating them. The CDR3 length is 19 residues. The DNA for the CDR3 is TGTGCCAGCAGTTTGGTTACCGTTTCGAGGGCACTGACCAAAAACATTCAGTACTTC. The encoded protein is CASSLVTVSRALTKNIQYF. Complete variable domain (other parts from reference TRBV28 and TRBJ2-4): DVKVTQSSRYLVKRTGEKVFLECVQDMDHENMFWYRQDPGLGLRLIYFSYDVKMKEKGDIPEGYSVSREKKERFSLILESASTNQTSMYLCASSLVTVSRALTKNIQYFGAGTRLSVL.

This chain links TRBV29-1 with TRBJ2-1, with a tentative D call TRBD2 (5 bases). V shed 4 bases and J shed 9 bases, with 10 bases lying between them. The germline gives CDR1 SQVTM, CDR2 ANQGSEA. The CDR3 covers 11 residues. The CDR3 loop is CSVGRGLEQFF. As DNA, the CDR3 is TGCAGCGTTGGACGCGGGCTTGAGCAGTTCTTC.

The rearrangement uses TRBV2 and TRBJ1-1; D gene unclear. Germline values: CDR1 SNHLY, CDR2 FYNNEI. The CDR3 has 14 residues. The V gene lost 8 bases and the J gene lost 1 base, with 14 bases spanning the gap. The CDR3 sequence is CASEFNAGNTEAFF. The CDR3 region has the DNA TGTGCCAGCGAATTTAACGCAGGGAACACTGAAGCTTTCTTT.

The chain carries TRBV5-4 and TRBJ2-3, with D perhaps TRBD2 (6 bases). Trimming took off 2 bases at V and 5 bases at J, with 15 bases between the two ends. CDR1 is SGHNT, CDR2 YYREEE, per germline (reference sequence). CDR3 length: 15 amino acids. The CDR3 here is CASSFGGSGEDTQYF. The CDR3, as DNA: TGTGCCAGCAGCTTTGGAGGGAGTGGGGAAGATACGCAGTATTTT.

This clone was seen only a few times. The DNA of the CDR3 is TGTGCCAGCAGCGTAGCTAGTGGGCGTTCATACAATGAGCAGTTCTTC. Protein: CASSVASGRSYNEQFF. This chain links TRBV9 with TRBJ2-1; D is undetermined. Germline V lookup: CDR1 SGDLS, CDR2 YYNGEE. V gave up 0 bases and J gave up 4 bases, with 14 bases separating them. The CDR3 is 16 amino acids.

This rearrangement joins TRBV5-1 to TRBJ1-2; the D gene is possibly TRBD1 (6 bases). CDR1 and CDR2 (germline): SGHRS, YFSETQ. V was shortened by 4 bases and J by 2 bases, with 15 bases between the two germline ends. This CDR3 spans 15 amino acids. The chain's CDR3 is CASSPEAGQNYGYTF. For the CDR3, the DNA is TGCGCCAGCAGCCCGGAGGCAGGACAGAACTATGGCTACACCTTC. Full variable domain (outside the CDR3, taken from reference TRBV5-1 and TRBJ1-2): KAGVTQTPRYLIKTRGQQVTLSCSPISGHRSVSWYQQTPGQGLQFLFEYFSETQRNKGNFPGRFSGRQFSNSRSEMNVSTLELGDSALYLCASSPEAGQNYGYTFGSGTRLTVV.

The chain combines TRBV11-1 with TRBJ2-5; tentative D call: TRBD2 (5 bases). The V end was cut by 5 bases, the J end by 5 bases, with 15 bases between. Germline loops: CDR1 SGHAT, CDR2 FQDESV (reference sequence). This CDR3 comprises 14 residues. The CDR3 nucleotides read TGTGCCAGCAGCGCGATACTAGAGCTGGAGACCCAGTACTTC. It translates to CASSAILELETQYF.

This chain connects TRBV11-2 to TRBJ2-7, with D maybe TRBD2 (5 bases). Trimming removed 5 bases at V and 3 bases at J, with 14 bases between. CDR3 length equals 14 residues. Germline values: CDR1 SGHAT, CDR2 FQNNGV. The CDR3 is CASSELGELYEQYF. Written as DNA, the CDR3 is TGTGCCAGCAGCGAACTCGGGGAGCTCTACGAGCAGTACTTC.

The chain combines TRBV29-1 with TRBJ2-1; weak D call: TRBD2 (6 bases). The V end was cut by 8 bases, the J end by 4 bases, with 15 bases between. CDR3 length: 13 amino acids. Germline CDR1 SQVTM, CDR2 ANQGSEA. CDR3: CSSSGTGYNEQFF. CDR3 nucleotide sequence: TGCAGCTCCTCCGGGACTGGGTACAATGAGCAGTTCTTC.

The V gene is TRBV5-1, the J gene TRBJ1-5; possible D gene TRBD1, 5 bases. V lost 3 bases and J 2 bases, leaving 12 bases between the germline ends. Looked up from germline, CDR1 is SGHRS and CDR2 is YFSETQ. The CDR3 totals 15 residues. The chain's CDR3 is CASSWGDVGNQPQHF. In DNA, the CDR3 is TGCGCCAGCAGCTGGGGGGACGTCGGCAATCAGCCCCAGCATTTT.

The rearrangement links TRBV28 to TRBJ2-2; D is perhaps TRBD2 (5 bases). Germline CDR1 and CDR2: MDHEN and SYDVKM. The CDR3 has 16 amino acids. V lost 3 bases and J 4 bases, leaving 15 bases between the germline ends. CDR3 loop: CASSFGMRVRTGELFF. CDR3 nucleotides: TGTGCCAGCAGTTTCGGGATGAGGGTGCGCACCGGGGAGCTGTTTTTT.

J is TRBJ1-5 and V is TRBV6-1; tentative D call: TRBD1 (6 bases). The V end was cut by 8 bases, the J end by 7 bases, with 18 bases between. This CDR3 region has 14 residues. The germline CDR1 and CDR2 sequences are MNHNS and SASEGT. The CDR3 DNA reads TGTGCCAGCTATCTGGGCAGGGGTAGACAGCCCCAGCATTTT. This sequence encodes CASYLGRGRQPQHF.